The 29 T cell receptor beta chains in this list originate from one sample, sequenced in a study of cytomegalovirus exposure and HLA in healthy donors. Primers for the PCR totalled 60 Vbeta and 13 Jbeta. The table came from immunoSEQ multiplex PCR; TCRdb's copy has only in-frame clones and leaves some out. The data contain roughly 230,000 clones, 70% to 90% of them seen just once; the ten biggest clones take up 0.2% to 0.25%. The sample consisted of PBMCs. These receptors were taken from a girl aged 2-10 years in good health and CMV-seronegative.

The rearrangement joins TRBV11-2 to TRBJ2-2; a possible D gene is TRBD1 (5 bases). V was clipped by 4 bases and J by 5 bases, with 17 bases between them. CDR1 and CDR2 from the germline V gene are SGHAT and FQNNGV. The CDR3 runs 16 residues. CDR3 residues: CASSSPAGAATGELFF. For the CDR3, the DNA is TGTGCCAGCAGCTCACCCGCTGGGGCAGCAACCGGGGAGCTGTTTTTT.

The CDR3 bases are TGTGCCAGTAGTAGGCCGAACAGGGAGAATGCTGGCTACACCTTC. This translates into CASSRPNRENAGYTF. The chain couples TRBV19 to TRBJ1-2, with TRBD1 as a possible D gene (6 bases). Germline V gene sequence: CDR1 LNHDA, CDR2 SQIVND (reference sequence). The CDR3 is 15 residues long. Trimming stripped 4 bases from V and 7 bases from J, with 19 bases between.

The chain uses TRBV27 and TRBJ1-2; TRBD1 is a possible D gene (6 bases). Deletions cut 2 bases from V and 6 bases from J, with 13 bases between. The germline V gene has CDR1 MNHEY and CDR2 SMNVEV (reference sequence). This CDR3 contains 14 residues. The CDR3 sequence: CASSLAGAPHGYTF. CDR3 bases: TGTGCCAGCAGTTTAGCAGGGGCCCCACATGGCTACACCTTC.

The CDR3, as DNA: TGTGCCAGCAGCCTGGGACTAGAGGTTTACTACGAGCAGTACTTC. This translates into CASSLGLEVYYEQYF. The genes are TRBV5-4 and TRBJ2-7; 8 bases align to TRBD2. J lost 3 bases, V lost 4 bases, and 9 bases had no gene match. The CDR3 has 15 residues. Germline assignment: CDR1 SGHNT and CDR2 YYREEE (reference sequence).

The chain uses TRBV20-1 and TRBJ1-2; D might be TRBD1 (5 bases). The V and J ends lost 8 bases and 5 bases respectively, with 9 bases between them. The CDR3 is 10 residues long. The germline V gene encodes CDR1 DFQATT and CDR2 SNEGSKA (reference sequence). CDR3 DNA sequence: TGCAGTTCAACAGGTTATGGCTACACCTTC. Its translation is CSSTGYGYTF.

This chain joins TRBV9 and TRBJ1-2; 7 bases match TRBD1. CDR1 SGDLS and CDR2 YYNGEE come from the germline V gene. The V and J ends lost 3 bases and 7 bases, in that order; junction bases with no gene match: 9. The CDR3 spans 14 residues. The CDR3 DNA reads as TGTGCCAGCAGCGCACCGACAGGGAGAGGTGGCTACACCTTC. Its translation is CASSAPTGRGGYTF.

This chain joins TRBV30 and TRBJ1-2, with TRBD1 matching 8 bases. J lost 5 bases, V lost 3 bases, and 8 bases had no gene match. This CDR3 has 14 residues. CDR1 and CDR2 from the germline V gene are GTSNPN and SVGIG (reference sequence). In nucleotides, the CDR3 is TGTGCCTGGAGGAAGGGGACAGGCCATTATGGCTACACCTTC. This translates into CAWRKGTGHYGYTF. The full variable domain, its missing parts supplied by reference TRBV30 and TRBJ1-2, is SQTIHQWPATLVQPVGSPLSLECTVEGTSNPNLYWYRQAAGRGLQLLFYSVGIGQISSEVPQNLSASRPQDRQFILSSKKLLLSDSGFYLCAWRKGTGHYGYTFGSGTRLTVV.

The rearrangement uses TRBV20-1 and TRBJ1-1, with a possible D match to TRBD1 (5 bases). The germline gives CDR1 DFQATT, CDR2 SNEGSKA (reference sequence). Trimming took off 6 bases at V and 5 bases at J, with 10 bases between the two ends. The CDR3 is 11 amino acids. CDR3 DNA: TGCAGTGCCGAGAAGGGGACTGAAGCTTTCTTT. This translates into CSAEKGTEAFF.

The J gene is TRBJ2-1, the V gene TRBV5-1; D unclear. Deletions cut 0 bases from V and 5 bases from J, with 9 bases between. This CDR3 comprises 14 residues. Per germline, CDR1 SGHRS and CDR2 YFSETQ. The CDR3 DNA reads TGCGCCAGCAGCTTGGAGAAGCCTCACAATGAGCAGTTCTTC. Its protein product is CASSLEKPHNEQFF.

The rearrangement joins TRBV27 to TRBJ1-2; TRBD1 aligns across 7 bases. CDR1 is MNHEY and CDR2 is SMNVEV in the germline V gene (reference sequence). V trimming: 3 bases; J trimming: 8 bases; junction bases outside the gene matches: 15. The CDR3 contains 16 residues. The CDR3 reads CASSFPRQGTSDGYTF. CDR3 in DNA: TGTGCCAGCAGTTTCCCCAGACAGGGAACGTCCGACGGCTACACCTTC.

The CDR3 loop is CAISEGGGRETQYF. The CDR3 nucleotides read TGTGCCATCAGTGAAGGAGGCGGGAGGGAGACCCAGTACTTC. The V and J genes are TRBV10-3 and TRBJ2-5, with 8 positions matching TRBD2. Germline CDR1 is ENHRY and CDR2 is SYGVKD. The CDR3 sequence is 14 residues long. Germline trimming cut 3 bases from V and 5 bases from J; bases unmatched to any gene: 5.

The chain combines TRBV6-5 with TRBJ2-5, with a tentative D call TRBD1 (5 bases). With 3 bases removed from V and 2 bases from J, the gap between germline ends came to 16 bases. Germline V gene lookup returns CDR1 MNHEY and CDR2 SVGAGI. CDR3 size: 16 residues. The CDR3 is CASSYRGLLLQETQYF. Written as DNA, the CDR3 is TGTGCCAGCAGTTATAGGGGCCTTCTTCTTCAAGAGACCCAGTACTTC.

The chain joins TRBV19 to TRBJ2-3; maybe TRBD2 (6 bases). The germline CDR1 and CDR2 sequences are LNHDA and SQIVND (reference sequence). V was pared by 4 bases and J by 2 bases, with 16 bases between. This CDR3 is built from 16 residues. The CDR3: CASSTPSGLNTDTQYF. The CDR3 DNA reads TGTGCCAGTAGTACCCCCAGCGGGCTCAACACAGATACGCAGTATTTT.

A remark on this clone: The sample contains more than one DNA sequence encoding this CDR3. The genes are TRBV5-1 and TRBJ2-1; the match to TRBD2 covers 10 bases. Per germline, CDR1 SGHRS and CDR2 YFSETQ. This CDR3 has 15 amino acids. The junction had 7 bases not matched to a gene; V was cut back by 4 bases and J by 6 bases. CDR3 residues: CASSKSGRASNEQFF. CDR3 nucleotides: TGCGCCAGCAGCAAGAGCGGGAGGGCCAGCAATGAGCAGTTCTTC.

In the case of this clone: The junction departs from the called germline gene at one end, perhaps through a read error. V usage is TRBV28 and J usage is TRBJ1-5; D perhaps matches TRBD1 (6 bases). Germline CDR1 MDHEN, CDR2 SYDVKM. The CDR3 extends over 15 amino acids. CDR3 in DNA: TGTGCTAGCAGGCGAGACAGGCGGGGCAATCAGCCCCAGCATTTT. Its protein is CASRRDRRGNQPQHF. Based on the CDR3 plus reference TRBV28 and TRBJ1-5, the full variable domain is DVKVTQSSRYLVKRTGEKVFLECVQDMDHENMFWYRQDPGLGLRLIYFSYDVKMKEKGDIPEGYSVSREKKERFSLILESASTNQTSMYLCASRRDRRGNQPQHFGDGTRLSIL.

The genes are TRBV10-3 and TRBJ2-5, with 7 bases matching TRBD2. The CDR3 loop spans 17 amino acids. The V and J ends lost 2 bases and 5 bases, in that order; junction bases with no gene match: 14. CDR1 is ENHRY, CDR2 SYGVKD, per germline. The CDR3: CAISELGGGGPRETQYF. For the CDR3, the DNA is TGTGCCATCAGTGAGCTAGGTGGGGGAGGGCCTCGGGAGACCCAGTACTTC.

The V and J genes are TRBV4-2 and TRBJ2-3, with 13 bases lining up with TRBD2. This CDR3 is 16 amino acids long. V gave up 4 bases and J gave up 5 bases; unmatched junction bases: 6. Germline CDR1 and CDR2: LGHNA and YNFKEQ. Here the CDR3 DNA reads TGTGCCAGCAGCCCCGGTAGGACTAGCGGGGGAGATACGCAGTATTTT. This codes for CASSPGRTSGGDTQYF.

The chain couples TRBV2 to TRBJ1-1; weak D call: TRBD1 (5 bases). Germline CDR1 is SNHLY and CDR2 is FYNNEI. CDR3 length equals 13 residues. V dropped 8 bases and J dropped 10 bases, with 20 bases sitting between them. The CDR3 DNA reads TGTGCCAGCGGGGGGACGGCAAGCCCGGGAGCTTTCTTT. This encodes CASGGTASPGAFF.

The chain recombines TRBV30 with TRBJ2-7; a possible D gene is TRBD2 (7 bases). Looked up from germline, CDR1 is GTSNPN and CDR2 is SVGIG (reference sequence). With 2 bases removed from V and 1 base from J, the gap between germline ends came to 12 bases. There are 14 residues in the CDR3. For the CDR3, the DNA is TGTGCCTGGAGTCTAGGGGGGGCATCCTACGAGCAGTACTTC. Translating it yields CAWSLGGASYEQYF.

The rearrangement joins TRBV6-1 to TRBJ2-7, with D possibly matching TRBD1 (10 bases). The CDR3 length is 15 residues. Germline lookup yields CDR1 MNHNS and CDR2 SASEGT. Deletions cut 6 bases from V and 2 bases from J, with 17 bases between. DNA for the CDR3: TGTGCCAGCAGGCGGGAGGGACAGGGGACCTACGAGCAGTACTTC. The encoded protein is CASRREGQGTYEQYF.

The rearrangement joins TRBV7-9 to TRBJ2-7; a possible D gene is TRBD1 (5 bases). Germline assignment: CDR1 SEHNR and CDR2 FQNEAQ (reference sequence). The CDR3 sequence is 14 residues long. The V gene lost 3 bases and the J gene lost 4 bases, with 13 bases spanning the gap. CDR3 in amino acids: CASSFVGRPYEQYF. The DNA for the CDR3 is TGTGCCAGCAGCTTTGTGGGGCGCCCTTACGAGCAGTACTTC.

On this clone: Other DNA sequences in the same sample also yield this CDR3. The chain uses TRBV5-1 and TRBJ2-2; tentative D call: TRBD2 (7 bases). This CDR3 has 15 amino acids. Deletions cut 3 bases from V and 0 bases from J, with 9 bases between. CDR1 is SGHRS, CDR2 YFSETQ, per germline. The CDR3: CASSWGGTNTGELFF. DNA for the CDR3: TGCGCCAGCAGCTGGGGGGGCACGAACACCGGGGAGCTGTTTTTT. The variable domain in full, with the rest retrieved from reference TRBV5-1 and TRBJ2-2, is KAGVTQTPRYLIKTRGQQVTLSCSPISGHRSVSWYQQTPGQGLQFLFEYFSETQRNKGNFPGRFSGRQFSNSRSEMNVSTLELGDSALYLCASSWGGTNTGELFFGEGSRLTVL.

The rearrangement links TRBV27 to TRBJ1-1, with a weak D call TRBD1 (5 bases). The V and J ends lost 10 bases and 5 bases respectively, with 20 bases between them. The CDR3 totals 14 residues. The V gene's germline CDR1 is MNHEY and CDR2 SMNVEV (reference sequence). The CDR3 DNA is TGTGCCACCAGGCTTGTACAGGCGAGTACTGAAGCTTTCTTT. This sequence encodes CATRLVQASTEAFF.

V is TRBV2 and J is TRBJ1-5; D remains unclear. The CDR3 is 10 amino acids. Between the trimmed V and J ends, which lost 4 bases and 11 bases, there was a span of 6 bases. CDR1 and CDR2 from the germline V gene are SNHLY and FYNNEI. In DNA, the CDR3 is TGTGCCAGCAGTGGGCGGGCCCAGCATTTT. This sequence encodes CASSGRAQHF.

J is TRBJ2-5 and V is TRBV11-3, with TRBD2 matching over 9 bases. J gave up 5 bases and V 5 bases, and 6 bases lay outside the gene matches. CDR3 length: 14 amino acids. Germline-derived CDR1 and CDR2 are SGHNT and YENEEA. The CDR3 spells CASSDSGSWETQYF. Here the CDR3 DNA reads TGTGCCAGCAGCGATAGCGGGAGTTGGGAGACCCAGTACTTC.

The chain is built from TRBV6-5 and TRBJ1-6; D remains ambiguous. V dropped 0 bases and J dropped 5 bases, with 11 bases sitting between them. CDR1 is MNHEY and CDR2 is SVGAGI in the germline V gene. This CDR3 has 16 residues. The CDR3 DNA follows: TGTGCCAGCAGTTACTCACGAGCCCTGCATAATTCACCCCTCCACTTT. It is translated as CASSYSRALHNSPLHF.

Points on this clone: The sample has other DNA sequences that encode this CDR3 too. This chain joins TRBV5-1 and TRBJ2-5, with a possible D match to TRBD2 (5 bases). The CDR3 runs 13 residues. Germline V gene data show CDR1 as SGHRS and CDR2 as YFSETQ. The ends were cut back, 0 bases at V and 4 bases at J, with 7 bases in the middle. CDR3 region: CASSLGGSETQYF. CDR3 bases: TGCGCCAGCAGCTTGGGAGGGTCAGAGACCCAGTACTTC. The full variable domain, completed using reference TRBV5-1 and TRBJ2-5, is KAGVTQTPRYLIKTRGQQVTLSCSPISGHRSVSWYQQTPGQGLQFLFEYFSETQRNKGNFPGRFSGRQFSNSRSEMNVSTLELGDSALYLCASSLGGSETQYFGPGTRLLVL.

This chain joins TRBV27 and TRBJ2-7; TRBD2 matches 8 bases. With V trimmed by 0 bases and J by 3 bases, 1 base remained unmatched. Germline V gene sequence: CDR1 MNHEY, CDR2 SMNVEV (reference sequence). The CDR3 contains 14 residues. The CDR3 DNA follows: TGTGCCAGCAGTTTATCCCGGGAGGGCTACGAGCAGTACTTC. Encoded protein: CASSLSREGYEQYF.

This clone was counted a few times. V usage is TRBV5-4 and J usage is TRBJ2-7; 7 nucleotides match TRBD1. There are 17 residues in the CDR3. V was clipped by 0 bases and J by 2 bases; unmatched bases: 11. CDR1 SGHNT and CDR2 YYREEE come from the germline V gene (reference sequence). As DNA, the CDR3 is TGTGCCAGCAGCTTGGGTCTCCGGGACAGCCGAACCTACGAGCAGTACTTC. Protein product: CASSLGLRDSRTYEQYF.